Listed here are 8 T cell receptor beta chains from one sample, sequenced in a study of blood T cell repertoires in COVID-19. Sequencing used immunoSEQ multiplex PCR; TCRdb keeps in-frame clones, though not all of them. The data contain 25,000 to 35,000 clones, more than 80% of them singletons. Sequencing was performed on peripheral blood. These receptors all come from a human donor in a cohort sampled during active COVID-19.

V gene TRBV10-3 combines with J gene TRBJ2-7, with 10 positions matching TRBD2. Germline CDR1 reads ENHRY; CDR2 reads SYGVKD. After removal of 6 bases from V and 3 bases from J, the junction contained 2 bases not matched to a gene. The CDR3 covers 13 residues. CDR3 sequence reads: CAISSGRGYEQYF. The DNA for the CDR3 is TGTGCCATCAGCAGCGGGAGGGGCTACGAGCAGTACTTC.

The chain employs TRBV7-8 and TRBJ2-7; 7 bases are a match to TRBD1. This CDR3 comprises 12 residues. From germline, CDR1 is SGHVS and CDR2 FQNEAQ. V lost 3 bases, J lost 6 bases, and 2 bases stayed unmatched. In DNA form, the CDR3 reads TGTGCCAGCAGCTTTGACAGGGCCGAGCAGTACTTC. Encoded protein: CASSFDRAEQYF. The whole variable domain, filled in from reference TRBV7-8 and TRBJ2-7, reads GAGVSQSPRYKVAKRGQDVALRCDPISGHVSLFWYQQALGQGPEFLTYFQNEAQLDKSGLPSDRFFAERPEGSVSTLKIQRTQQEDSAVYLCASSFDRAEQYFGPGTRLTVT.

The V call is TRBV24-1, the J call TRBJ2-1; tentatively, D is TRBD2 (7 bases). This CDR3 region has 18 residues. Trimming took off 1 base at V and 3 bases at J, with 18 bases between the two ends. Germline V gene lookup returns CDR1 KGHDR and CDR2 SFDVKD. CDR3 sequence (DNA): TGTGCCACCAGTGATTTCACGGGGGGCGAATCTGGCTACAATGAGCAGTTCTTC. This gives the protein CATSDFTGGESGYNEQFF.

V and J are TRBV2 and TRBJ1-2, with D unclear. The CDR3 is 14 amino acids. Trimming took 7 bases from V and 0 from J, leaving 12 bases between them. CDR1 is SNHLY, CDR2 FYNNEI, per germline. CDR3 in DNA: TGTGCCAGCAAGCTGCAAAGTTCTAACTATGGCTACACCTTC. Protein product: CASKLQSSNYGYTF.

The CDR3 coding sequence is TGTGCCAGCAGACTAGCGGCATACACAGATACGCAGTATTTT. It yields the protein CASRLAAYTDTQYF. The rearrangement joins TRBV28 to TRBJ2-3; 8 positions match TRBD2. This CDR3 is built from 14 residues. Germline values: CDR1 MDHEN, CDR2 SYDVKM. Trimming cost V 6 bases and J 2 bases; bases outside gene matches: 4.

The count of this clone is one. The V and J genes are TRBV28 and TRBJ1-4; TRBD1 aligns across 10 bases. The V segment lost 5 bases and the J segment 6 bases; nucleotides outside the gene matches: 6. Per the germline V gene, CDR1 is MDHEN and CDR2 is SYDVKM. CDR3 length equals 15 residues. The CDR3 sequence: CASSGGTGEDEKLFF. DNA for the CDR3: TGTGCCAGCAGTGGAGGGACAGGGGAGGATGAAAAACTGTTTTTT. Full variable domain (outside the CDR3, taken from reference TRBV28 and TRBJ1-4): DVKVTQSSRYLVKRTGEKVFLECVQDMDHENMFWYRQDPGLGLRLIYFSYDVKMKEKGDIPEGYSVSREKKERFSLILESASTNQTSMYLCASSGGTGEDEKLFFGSGTQLSVL.

The V call is TRBV28, the J call TRBJ2-1, with TRBD2 matching over 7 bases. The trim removed 5 bases at V and 7 bases at J, leaving 11 bases unmatched. Germline V CDR1 and CDR2: MDHEN, SYDVKM. This CDR3 is 15 amino acids long. CDR3 loop: CASSPSGLGENEQFF. The CDR3 nucleotides read TGTGCCAGCAGTCCTAGCGGACTGGGGGAGAATGAGCAGTTCTTC.

This chain uses TRBV7-3 with TRBJ2-1, with 7 bases fitting TRBD2. After removal of 2 bases from V and 2 bases from J, the junction contained 3 bases not matched to a gene. The CDR3 runs 15 residues. Germline values: CDR1 SGHTA, CDR2 FQGTGA. This chain's CDR3 is CASSLGGGAYNEQFF. CDR3 nucleotides: TGTGCCAGCAGCTTAGGCGGGGGTGCCTACAATGAGCAGTTCTTC. Together with reference TRBV7-3 and TRBJ2-1, the CDR3 gives the full variable domain: GAGVSQTPSNKVTEKGKYVELRCDPISGHTALYWYRQSLGQGPEFLIYFQGTGAADDSGLPNDRFFAVRPEGSVSTLKIQRTERGDSAVYLCASSLGGGAYNEQFFGPGTRLTVL.